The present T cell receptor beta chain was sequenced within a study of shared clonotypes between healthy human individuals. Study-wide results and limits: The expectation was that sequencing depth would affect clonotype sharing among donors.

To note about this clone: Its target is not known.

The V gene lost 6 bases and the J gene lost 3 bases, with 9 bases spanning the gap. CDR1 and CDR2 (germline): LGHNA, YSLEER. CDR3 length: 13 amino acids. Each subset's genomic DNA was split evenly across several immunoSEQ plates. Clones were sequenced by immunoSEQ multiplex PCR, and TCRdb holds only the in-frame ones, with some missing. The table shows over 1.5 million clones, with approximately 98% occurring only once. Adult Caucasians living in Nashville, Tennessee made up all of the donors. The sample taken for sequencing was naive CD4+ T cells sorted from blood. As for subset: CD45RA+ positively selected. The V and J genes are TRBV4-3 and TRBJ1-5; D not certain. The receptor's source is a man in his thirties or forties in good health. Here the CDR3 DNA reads TGCGCCAGCAGTCGAGGTTCCAATCAGCCCCAGCATTTT. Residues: CASSRGSNQPQHF.